Below, one T cell receptor beta chain is given with its context. The data are from a study of blood T cell repertoires in COVID-19. The CDR3 runs to 18 residues. Between the trimmed V and J ends, which lost 3 bases and 0 bases, there was a span of 15 bases. Germline-derived CDR1 and CDR2 are LNHDA and SQIVND (reference sequence). Sequencing used immunoSEQ multiplex PCR; TCRdb keeps in-frame clones, though not all of them. The data contain some 200,000 clones, 75% to 90% of them singletons. This clonotype was obtained from a woman between 18 and 29 years old in a cohort exposed to, infected with or recovered from COVID-19 (not recorded which). Sequencing input: PBMCs or T cells enriched from blood (not recorded which). The chain is built from TRBV19 and TRBJ2-6; D may be TRBD2 (6 bases). The DNA of the CDR3 is TGTGCCAGTAGTATTAGCGGCAGGGTGAGCTCTGGGGCCAACGTCCTGACTTTC. The encoded protein is CASSISGRVSSGANVLTF.